The entry that follows covers one TCR beta chain sequence. Its antigen remains unidentified. The data are from a study of blood T cells in healthy people across ages. Study-wide findings and caveats: Diversity was estimated from one million T cells, and these estimates were considered underestimates. Among T cells, TCR beta diversity per million cells dropped roughly linearly as age rose. Donor CMV status was unknown, possibly confounding expanded clonotype changes.

The V end lost 3 bases, the J end lost 6 bases, and 9 bases lay between the germline ends. The CDR3 covers 13 residues. The extraction recovered at least 5.5 micrograms of total RNA per sample. Then a second PCR, running about 6 to 11 cycles, was carried out with a sample-barcoded 5' primer and a J-beta primer mix. TCRdb reprocessed the 5' RACE reads via MiXCR and lists one record per CDR3 protein. The data contain 850,000 to 1,300,000 distinct CDR3 sequences, 40% to 45% of them singletons. The clonotype originates from an older woman in good health. Sequenced input: blood. The chain recombines TRBV12-3 or TRBV12-4 with TRBJ2-1; D ambiguous. CDR3 DNA: TGTGCCAGCAGTTTTGTGGGGTCCAATGAGCAGTTCTTC. Translated: CASSFVGSNEQFF.